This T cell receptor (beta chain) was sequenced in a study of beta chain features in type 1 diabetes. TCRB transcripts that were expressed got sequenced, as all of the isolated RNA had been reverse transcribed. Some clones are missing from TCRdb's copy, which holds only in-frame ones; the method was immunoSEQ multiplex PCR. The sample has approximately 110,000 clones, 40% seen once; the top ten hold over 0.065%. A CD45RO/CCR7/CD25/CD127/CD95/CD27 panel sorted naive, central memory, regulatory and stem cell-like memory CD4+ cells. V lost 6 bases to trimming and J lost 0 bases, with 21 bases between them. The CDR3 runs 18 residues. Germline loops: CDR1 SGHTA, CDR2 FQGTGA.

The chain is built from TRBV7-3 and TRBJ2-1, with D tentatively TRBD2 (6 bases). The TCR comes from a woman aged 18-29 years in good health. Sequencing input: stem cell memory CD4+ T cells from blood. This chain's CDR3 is CASSRNPDSGASYNEQFF. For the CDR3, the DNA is TGTGCCAGCAGTCGAAATCCTGATAGCGGTGCCTCCTACAATGAGCAGTTCTTC.